These 11 T cell receptor beta chains came from one sample sequenced in a study of a mutant IDH1 vaccine in newly diagnosed glioma. Time point described: week 47, end of study. In every dose of vaccine, 300 ug of mutant IDH1 20-mer peptide was given alongside topical imiquimod. Generated by immunoSEQ multiplex PCR, the TCRdb table keeps only in-frame clones and is missing some. The sample records tens of thousands of clones, about 88% being singletons. No antigen has been identified for these receptors. Sequenced material: PBMCs, taken from a glioma patient whose treatment included an IDH1 peptide vaccine. Receptors were obtained from a woman aged 25-40 years with glioma. Some clones in this sample may be carry-over from other donors' samples.

The chain uses TRBV5-1 and TRBJ2-1; 10 bases align to TRBD2. The length of the CDR3 is 15 residues. Germline values: CDR1 SGHRS, CDR2 YFSETQ. V lost 5 bases and J lost 7; bases outside the gene matches: 9. In DNA, the CDR3 is TGCGCCAGCAGACGGTACCTAGCGGGAGTGAATGAGCAGTTCTTC. This gives the protein CASRRYLAGVNEQFF.

The chain combines TRBV7-9 with TRBJ1-1, with D possibly being TRBD1 (6 bases). V dropped 2 bases and J dropped 2 bases, with 9 bases sitting between them. This CDR3 has 14 residues. Germline assignment: CDR1 SEHNR and CDR2 FQNEAQ (reference sequence). CDR3 sequence (DNA): TGTGCCAGCAGCTTACTGGACAGTAACACTGAAGCTTTCTTT. Its protein product is CASSLLDSNTEAFF.

This rearrangement joins TRBV29-1 to TRBJ1-2; D remains unclear. CDR1 is SQVTM and CDR2 is ANQGSEA in the germline V gene. There are 13 residues in the CDR3. The V and J ends lost 2 bases and 4 bases respectively, with 11 bases between them. CDR3 sequence reads: CSVEPQAGYGYTF. The DNA for the CDR3 is TGCAGCGTTGAACCCCAGGCAGGCTATGGCTACACCTTC. Combining the CDR3 with reference TRBV29-1 and TRBJ1-2 gives the whole variable domain SAVISQKPSRDICQRGTSLTIQCQVDSQVTMMFWYRQQPGQSLTLIATANQGSEATYESGFVIDKFPISRPNLTFSTLTVSNMSPEDSSIYLCSVEPQAGYGYTFGSGTRLTVV.

The V gene is TRBV27, the J gene TRBJ1-1, with D possibly TRBD1 on 5 matching bases. Germline V CDR1 and CDR2: MNHEY, SMNVEV (reference sequence). The CDR3 covers 14 residues. V was pared by 6 bases and J by 3 bases, with 14 bases between. The CDR3 here is CASRPAGGHTEAFF. The CDR3 DNA reads TGTGCCAGCAGACCAGCGGGGGGACACACTGAAGCTTTCTTT.

This sequence joins TRBV4-1 and TRBJ1-1; TRBD1 might be the D (6 bases). This CDR3 comprises 16 residues. Germline CDR1 and CDR2: MGHRA and YSYEKL. Trimming cost V 3 bases and J 1 base, with 15 bases left between them. This CDR3 reads CASSHEDRRPNTEAFF. For the CDR3, the DNA is TGCGCCAGCAGCCATGAAGACAGGCGCCCGAACACTGAAGCTTTCTTT.

V and J are TRBV5-4 and TRBJ2-4; perhaps TRBD1 as D (6 bases). V gave up 0 bases and J gave up 7 bases, with 14 bases separating them. The V gene's germline CDR1 is SGHNT and CDR2 YYREEE (reference sequence). The CDR3 is made up of 15 amino acids. In DNA form, the CDR3 reads TGTGCCAGCAGCTTGGCCCTAGGGGGAGAGAACATTCAGTACTTC. It translates to CASSLALGGENIQYF.

The chain combines TRBV20-1 with TRBJ2-3, with D perhaps matching TRBD2 (6 bases). Germline V CDR1 and CDR2: DFQATT, SNEGSKA (reference sequence). The CDR3 totals 11 residues. The V end lost 3 bases, the J end lost 5 bases, and 6 bases lay between the germline ends. This CDR3 reads CSARGGDTQYF. The CDR3 DNA reads as TGCAGTGCTAGGGGAGGAGATACGCAGTATTTT.

This chain links TRBV29-1 with TRBJ1-2; D not certain. From germline, CDR1 is SQVTM and CDR2 ANQGSEA. The length of the CDR3 is 13 residues. V was clipped by 6 bases and J by 1 base, with 12 bases between them. DNA for the CDR3: TGCAGCGTCCTAGGTGGGGTTAACTATGGCTACACCTTC. Its translation: CSVLGGVNYGYTF.

Only one count was recorded for this clone. The chain couples TRBV28 to TRBJ1-4, with D uncertain. The germline V and J ends were trimmed by 3 bases and 8 bases, with 13 bases remaining between them. CDR3 length: 14 residues. CDR1 is MDHEN, CDR2 SYDVKM, per germline. The CDR3 DNA is TGTGCCAGCAGTTTCCCGCGGAATGGCGAAAAACTGTTTTTT. Its translation is CASSFPRNGEKLFF.

This clone came up once. This sequence joins TRBV14 and TRBJ1-2; no definite D call. The CDR3 covers 16 residues. Germline V CDR1 and CDR2: SGHDN, FVKESK. The V and J ends lost 1 base and 4 bases respectively, with 16 bases between them. As DNA, the CDR3 is TGTGCCAGCAGCCAAGGATCCGGGATGTTGCCCTATGGCTACACCTTC. Translating gives CASSQGSGMLPYGYTF.

This clone was counted a few times. V is TRBV11-2 and J is TRBJ2-1; TRBD2 matches at 13 bases. The trim removed 2 bases at V and 8 bases at J, leaving 9 bases unmatched. This CDR3 has 17 amino acids. The germline V gene has CDR1 SGHAT and CDR2 FQNNGV. The CDR3 nucleotides read TGTGCCAGCAGCTTAAGGAGGACTAGCGGGAGAGCAGATGAGCAGTTCTTC. Protein sequence: CASSLRRTSGRADEQFF.